Following are 28 T cell receptor beta chains from one sample sequenced in a study of T cell responses to AZD1222 COVID-19 vaccine. Assay used: immunoSEQ multiplex PCR; TCRdb lists only in-frame clones, some missing. The table shows 100,000 to 150,000 clones, with around 83% occurring only once. The sample in question was peripheral blood, obtained 28 days after the second AZD1222 dose. The receptor set was obtained from an adult who received the AZD1222 COVID-19 vaccine.

The sample holds a few counts of this clone. The chain joins TRBV18 to TRBJ1-4, with TRBD1 matching over 9 bases. Germline CDR1 is KGHSH and CDR2 is LQKENI. This CDR3 is 15 amino acids long. V gave up 3 bases and J gave up 8 bases; unmatched junction bases: 7. CDR3 sequence (DNA): TGTGCCAGCTCACCCCAAACAGGGGGCGGAGAAAAACTGTTTTTT. Protein: CASSPQTGGGEKLFF. Full variable domain (rest looked up from reference TRBV18 and TRBJ1-4): NAGVMQNPRHLVRRRGQEARLRCSPMKGHSHVYWYRQLPEEGLKFMVYLQKENIIDESGMPKERFSAEFPKEGPSILRIQQVVRGDSAAYFCASSPQTGGGEKLFFGSGTQLSVL.

The rearrangement links TRBV11-2 to TRBJ1-6; D ambiguous. V lost 2 bases and J lost 10, with 3 bases in between. Germline assignment: CDR1 SGHAT and CDR2 FQNNGV. The CDR3 is 11 amino acids. Written as DNA, the CDR3 is TGTGCCAGCAGCTTAAAATCACCCCTCCACTTT. Protein: CASSLKSPLHF.

This sequence joins TRBV3-1 (or the pseudogene TRBV3-2) and TRBJ1-2, with TRBD1 matching over 8 bases. CDR1 LGHDT and CDR2 YNNKEL come from the germline V gene (reference sequence). The CDR3 consists of 14 residues. Trimming removed 4 bases from V and 8 bases from J; junction bases left unmatched: 9. DNA of the CDR3: TGTGCCAGCAGCCGAGAACAGGGGGTCGGGGGCTACACCTTC. The encoded protein is CASSREQGVGGYTF.

This clone turned up a few times. The rearrangement joins TRBV13 to TRBJ1-1, with 8 bases aligning to TRBD1. V shed 6 bases and J 5 bases; nucleotides not matched to a gene: 5. Germline V gives CDR1 PRHDT, CDR2 FYEKMQ (reference sequence). The CDR3 is made up of 13 amino acids. The CDR3, as DNA: TGTGCCAGCAGTCGGACAGGGCGGACTGAAGCTTTCTTT. Translating it yields CASSRTGRTEAFF.

The chain combines TRBV2 with TRBJ1-4; D is ambiguous. CDR1 and CDR2 (germline): SNHLY, FYNNEI. V gave up 7 bases and J gave up 6 bases, with 15 bases separating them. The CDR3 has 14 residues. The CDR3: CASTKRTDDEKLFF. DNA for the CDR3: TGTGCCAGCACCAAACGTACAGACGATGAAAAACTGTTTTTT.

The chain uses TRBV2 and TRBJ2-7; 13 nucleotides line up with TRBD2. The CDR3 loop spans 15 amino acids. V shed 4 bases and J 3 bases; nucleotides not matched to a gene: 3. CDR1 and CDR2 (germline): SNHLY, FYNNEI. CDR3 nucleotide sequence: TGTGCCAGCAGTGTACTAGCGGGGGGGATCTACGAGCAGTACTTC. Encoded protein: CASSVLAGGIYEQYF.

The rearrangement joins TRBV10-1 to TRBJ1-5; no clear D gene. Trimming pared 2 bases from V and 9 bases from J, leaving 8 bases between. The CDR3 runs to 12 residues. Germline V gene data show CDR1 as WNHNN and CDR2 as SYGVQD (reference sequence). The CDR3 nucleotides read TGCGCCAGCAGTGAGAAGATCTGGCCCCAGCATTTT. The encoded protein is CASSEKIWPQHF.

This CDR3 is CASSPSPKGGVYGYTF. The CDR3, as DNA: TGCGCCAGCAGCCCCTCGCCGAAGGGTGGGGTCTATGGCTACACCTTC. V usage is TRBV4-3 and J usage is TRBJ1-2; D uncertain. V lost 4 bases and J lost 4, with 19 bases in between. This CDR3 comprises 16 residues. CDR1 is LGHNA and CDR2 is YSLEER in the germline V gene.

The gene calls are TRBV5-4 and TRBJ2-2, with 7 bases that match TRBD2. The germline CDR1 and CDR2 sequences are SGHNT and YYREEE (reference sequence). This CDR3 has 17 residues. V lost 4 bases, J lost 6 bases, and 15 bases stayed unmatched. CDR3 nucleotide sequence: TGTGCCAGCAGCCCCGGGATAGCGGCGGGGGTTTCCGGGGAGCTGTTTTTT. It encodes CASSPGIAAGVSGELFF.

The CDR3 coding sequence is TGTGCCAGCAGTTACTCGGACAGGGGCTACGAGCAGTACTTC. Protein: CASSYSDRGYEQYF. The chain employs TRBV6-5 and TRBJ2-7; 9 nucleotides match TRBD1. CDR3 size: 14 residues. Germline lookup yields CDR1 MNHEY and CDR2 SVGAGI. J was trimmed by 3 bases and V by 0 bases; bases with no gene match: 0.

The rearrangement links TRBV6-2 or TRBV6-3 to TRBJ1-1; 7 bases line up with TRBD1. The CDR3 is 14 amino acids. The V gene end was trimmed by 2 bases and the J gene end by 6 bases; junction bases not matched to a gene: 6. The V gene's germline CDR1 is MNHEY and CDR2 SVGEGT. The CDR3 DNA follows: TGTGCCAGCAGTTACATCGGGACAGAGGCTGAAGCTTTCTTT. Amino acid sequence: CASSYIGTEAEAFF.

This clone was observed once. The chain couples TRBV24-1 to TRBJ2-3, with 10 bases lining up with TRBD2. Germline assignment: CDR1 KGHDR and CDR2 SFDVKD. J was trimmed by 5 bases and V by 4 bases; bases with no gene match: 8. The CDR3 is 16 residues long. CDR3 loop: CATSDPGLAARDTQYF. DNA for the CDR3: TGTGCCACCAGTGACCCCGGACTAGCGGCACGAGATACGCAGTATTTT.

The V call is TRBV7-3, the J call TRBJ1-3; TRBD1 is a possible D gene (5 bases). Germline assignment: CDR1 SGHTA and CDR2 FQGTGA. The CDR3 spans 15 residues. V shed 5 bases and J shed 4 bases, with 15 bases lying between them. The CDR3: CASSQFGGEGNTIYF. The CDR3, as DNA: TGTGCCAGCAGCCAGTTCGGAGGGGAAGGAAACACCATATATTTT.

The count of this clone is one. The rearrangement joins TRBV6-5 to TRBJ1-5; a possible D gene is TRBD1 (6 bases). There are 13 residues in the CDR3. Trimming left V 4 bases short and J 7 bases short, with 11 bases between. The V gene's germline CDR1 is MNHEY and CDR2 SVGAGI. This chain's CDR3 is CASSLQGEQPQHF. In nucleotides, the CDR3 is TGTGCCAGCAGTTTACAGGGTGAGCAGCCCCAGCATTTT.

The genes are TRBV5-4 and TRBJ2-3; tentatively, D is TRBD2 (7 bases). V lost 1 base, J lost 4 bases, and 10 bases lay in between. This CDR3 spans 14 amino acids. Germline values: CDR1 SGHNT, CDR2 YYREEE (reference sequence). CDR3: CASSLRGGADTQYF. The CDR3, as DNA: TGTGCCAGCAGCTTGCGAGGGGGGGCAGATACGCAGTATTTT. The whole variable domain, filled in from reference TRBV5-4 and TRBJ2-3, reads ETGVTQSPTHLIKTRGQQVTLRCSSQSGHNTVSWYQQALGQGPQFIFQYYREEENGRGNFPPRFSGLQFPNYSSELNVNALELDDSALYLCASSLRGGADTQYFGPGTRLTVL.

V and J are TRBV7-6 and TRBJ2-2, with 9 bases fitting TRBD2. The germline V gene has CDR1 SGHVS and CDR2 FNYEAQ. The length of the CDR3 is 16 residues. J gave up 6 bases and V 1 base, and 6 bases lay outside the gene matches. The CDR3 protein is CASSLEAGGSSGELFF. The CDR3 DNA is TGTGCCAGCAGCTTAGAGGCGGGAGGGTCATCCGGGGAGCTGTTTTTT.

The rearrangement uses TRBV27 and TRBJ1-1; D not resolved. The germline V gene encodes CDR1 MNHEY and CDR2 SMNVEV (reference sequence). This CDR3 contains 13 residues. V lost 2 bases, J lost 0 bases, and 4 bases lay in between. The CDR3 DNA sequence: TGTGCCAGCAGTTTAAGGCTGAACACTGAAGCTTTCTTT. It translates to CASSLRLNTEAFF.

This chain links TRBV28 with TRBJ1-5; 9 bases fit TRBD1. Germline values: CDR1 MDHEN, CDR2 SYDVKM. J was trimmed by 4 bases and V by 4 bases; bases with no gene match: 2. CDR3 length equals 14 residues. The CDR3 nucleotides read TGTGCCAGCAGTTCGACAGGGGGGAATCAGCCCCAGCATTTT. This sequence encodes CASSSTGGNQPQHF.

This clone was observed many times. This chain links TRBV11-2 with TRBJ1-3, with 9 bases aligning to TRBD1. Germline CDR1 and CDR2: SGHAT and FQNNGV. Trimming at V came to 3 bases and at J to 8 bases, leaving 5 bases not matched to a gene. CDR3 size: 14 residues. This chain's CDR3 is CASSLGQGLDTIYF. The CDR3 nucleotides read TGTGCCAGCAGCTTGGGACAGGGCTTGGACACCATATATTTT. The full variable domain, with the rest looked up from reference TRBV11-2 and TRBJ1-3, is EAGVAQSPRYKIIEKRQSVAFWCNPISGHATLYWYQQILGQGPKLLIQFQNNGVVDDSQLPKDRFSAERLKGVDSTLKIQPAKLEDSAVYLCASSLGQGLDTIYFGEGSWLTVV.

CDR3 sequence (DNA): TGTGCCAGCAGCTTAACCAGGGGAGGCACCATATATTTT. Translated: CASSLTRGGTIYF. The V and J genes are TRBV7-8 and TRBJ1-3, with TRBD1 as a possible D gene (6 bases). The CDR3 consists of 13 residues. Trimming removed 2 bases at V and 9 bases at J, with 11 bases between. The V gene's germline CDR1 is SGHVS and CDR2 FQNEAQ. Using reference TRBV7-8 and TRBJ1-3 for the parts outside the CDR3, the full variable domain is GAGVSQSPRYKVAKRGQDVALRCDPISGHVSLFWYQQALGQGPEFLTYFQNEAQLDKSGLPSDRFFAERPEGSVSTLKIQRTQQEDSAVYLCASSLTRGGTIYFGEGSWLTVV.

The rearrangement joins TRBV28 to TRBJ1-5; D unclear. Looked up from germline, CDR1 is MDHEN and CDR2 is SYDVKM. The CDR3 sequence is 14 residues long. Deletions cut 2 bases from V and 6 bases from J, with 11 bases between. In nucleotides, the CDR3 is TGTGCCAGCAGTTTAATCTTTGAGGGTCAGCCCCAGCATTTT. Its protein is CASSLIFEGQPQHF.

The chain is built from TRBV27 and TRBJ1-2, with 10 bases lining up with TRBD1. J lost 6 bases, V lost 5 bases, and 3 bases had no gene match. The germline V gene encodes CDR1 MNHEY and CDR2 SMNVEV (reference sequence). CDR3 length: 13 residues. The CDR3 reads CASSLDRGHGYTF. In DNA, the CDR3 is TGTGCCAGCAGTCTCGACAGGGGGCATGGCTACACCTTC.

The chain employs TRBV2 and TRBJ2-3; D is unresolved. The V gene's germline CDR1 is SNHLY and CDR2 FYNNEI. This CDR3 comprises 14 residues. V was pared by 2 bases and J by 0 bases, with 6 bases between. The CDR3 sequence is CASSERSSTDTQYF. The CDR3 nucleotides are TGTGCCAGCAGTGAAAGGTCTAGCACAGATACGCAGTATTTT. Full variable domain (rest looked up from reference TRBV2 and TRBJ2-3): EPEVTQTPSHQVTQMGQEVILRCVPISNHLYFYWYRQILGQKVEFLVSFYNNEISEKSEIFDDQFSVERPDGSNFTLKIRSTKLEDSAMYFCASSERSSTDTQYFGPGTRLTVL.

The CDR3 DNA follows: TGCAGCGTTGAGGAGTACAGGGGGCCTCCCTACGAGCAGTACTTC. It translates to CSVEEYRGPPYEQYF. This chain uses TRBV29-1 with TRBJ2-7; 9 nucleotides line up with TRBD1. The junction had 8 bases not matched to a gene; V was cut back by 3 bases and J by 2 bases. CDR1 is SQVTM and CDR2 is ANQGSEA in the germline V gene. The CDR3 sequence is 15 residues long.

The CDR3 region is CASSRGGGYTF. The CDR3 bases are TGTGCCAGCAGCCGAGGGGGCGGCTACACCTTC. The rearrangement uses TRBV3-1 (or the pseudogene TRBV3-2) and TRBJ1-2; 7 bases agree with TRBD1. With V trimmed by 4 bases and J by 8 bases, 1 base remained unmatched. Germline CDR1 is LGHDT and CDR2 is YNNKEL (reference sequence). This CDR3 spans 11 amino acids.

The V and J genes are TRBV6-5 and TRBJ1-4, with unresolved D. The CDR3 is 13 amino acids. CDR1 and CDR2 from the germline V gene are MNHEY and SVGAGI. V was shortened by 4 bases and J by 0 bases, with 3 bases between the two germline ends. The CDR3 reads CASSSTTNEKLFF. CDR3 DNA sequence: TGTGCCAGCAGTTCCACAACTAATGAAAAACTGTTTTTT.

The V and J genes are TRBV30 and TRBJ1-6; D remains ambiguous. The CDR3 is made up of 13 amino acids. Germline CDR1 is GTSNPN and CDR2 is SVGIG (reference sequence). The ends were cut back, 0 bases at V and 11 bases at J, with 11 bases in the middle. For the CDR3, the DNA is TGTGCCTGGAGTGTACGCCAGCTCCCACCCCTCCACTTT. It is translated as CAWSVRQLPPLHF.

The chain uses TRBV29-1 and TRBJ1-2; the D is unclear. The V end lost 2 bases, the J end lost 5 bases, and 12 bases lay between the germline ends. There are 13 residues in the CDR3. Germline CDR1 and CDR2: SQVTM and ANQGSEA. CDR3 sequence (DNA): TGCAGCGTTGAATGGCCAGAACGGTATGGCTACACCTTC. This gives the protein CSVEWPERYGYTF.